This T cell receptor (beta chain) came from a study of T cells after yellow fever vaccination. TCRdb processed the 5' RACE reads anew with MiXCR; each CDR3 protein has one entry. The sample includes 300,000 or so distinct CDR3 sequences, 10% to 15% of them seen just once. In its sample, this clonotype was seen once. Germline V gene sequence: CDR1 LNHNV, CDR2 YYDKDF (reference sequence). With 3 bases removed from V and 10 bases from J, the gap between germline ends came to 13 bases. This CDR3 comprises 13 residues. This TCR came from a man aged 30 to 45 who received the YFV17D yellow fever vaccine. The sequences come from CD4+ T cells sorted from PBMCs, collected 45 days after the yellow fever booster vaccination. This chain connects TRBV15 to TRBJ2-1; D may be TRBD1 (6 bases). CDR3: CATSSTGKGEQFF. In DNA form, the CDR3 reads TGTGCCACCAGCAGTACAGGGAAAGGGGAGCAGTTCTTC. Combining the CDR3 with reference TRBV15 and TRBJ2-1 gives the whole variable domain DAMVIQNPRYQVTQFGKPVTLSCSQTLNHNVMYWYQQKSSQAPKLLFHYYDKDFNNEADTPDNFQSRRPNTSFCFLDIRSPGLGDTAMYLCATSSTGKGEQFFGPGTRLTVL.